The entry below gives a single T cell receptor (beta chain) sequence along with its context. CDR1 LNHDA and CDR2 SQIVND come from the germline V gene (reference sequence). The J segment lost 6 bases and the V segment lost 2 bases, leaving 7 bases of the junction unmatched. This CDR3 has 15 residues. The source of the sample is a study of blood T cell repertoires in COVID-19. Profiling relied on immunoSEQ multiplex PCR, and the TCRdb table lists in-frame clones only, not all of them. The sample lists about 85,000 clones; roughly 89% were seen once. This TCR was recovered from a man aged 60 to 75 with acute or convalescent COVID-19. The rearrangement uses TRBV19 and TRBJ2-3, with 8 bases matching TRBD2. The specimen was peripheral blood. The CDR3 spells CASSITGGPSDTQYF. Written as DNA, the CDR3 is TGTGCCAGTAGTATAACGGGGGGGCCTTCGGATACGCAGTATTTT.